A few counts support the clone carrying this TCR beta chain. The antigen remains unidentified. This CDR3 region has 14 residues. Trimming pared 0 bases from V and 8 bases from J, leaving 13 bases between. Germline V CDR1 and CDR2: LGHNA, YSLEER. The data were taken from a study of response to subunit inactivated influenza vaccine. Study-wide results and caveats: Authors suggested that a seasonal influenza vaccination recruits few new T cells each time.

One entry per CDR3 protein results from TCRdb running MiXCR on the RT-PCR reads. The sample has 630,000 or so distinct CDR3 sequences; 15% to 18% are singletons. J is TRBJ1-2 and V is TRBV4-3; no clear D gene. This receptor was obtained from a man aged 45-60 years who received an inactivated influenza vaccine. The sample in question was PBMCs from blood, obtained roughly 12 days after vaccination. The CDR3 sequence is CASSQDIGERGYTF. DNA for the CDR3: TGCGCCAGCAGCCAAGATATCGGTGAGCGGGGCTACACCTTC.